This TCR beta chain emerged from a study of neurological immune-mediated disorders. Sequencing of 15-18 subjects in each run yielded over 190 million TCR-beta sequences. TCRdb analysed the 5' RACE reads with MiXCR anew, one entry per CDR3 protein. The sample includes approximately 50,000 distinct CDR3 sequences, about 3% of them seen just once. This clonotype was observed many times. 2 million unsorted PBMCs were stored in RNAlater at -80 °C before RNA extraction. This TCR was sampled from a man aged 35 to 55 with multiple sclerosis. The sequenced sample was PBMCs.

CDR3 in amino acids: CSARDHRETQYF. The CDR3 DNA reads TGCAGTGCTAGAGATCACCGCGAGACCCAGTACTTC. J is TRBJ2-5 and V is TRBV20-1; no reliable D call. The germline V gene has CDR1 DFQATT and CDR2 SNEGSKA (reference sequence). Trimming shortened V by 0 bases and J by 5 bases, and 7 bases separated the two germline ends. This CDR3 comprises 12 residues.